Below, 28 T cell receptor beta chains from the same sample are listed, as sequenced in a study of T cells in Graves' hyperthyroidism and ophthalmopathy. The TCR beta CDR3 regions underwent amplification using RNA transcripts as the source. Using the HTBI primer set, a first-round RT-PCR was run on the TCR CDR3. TCRdb itself ran the multiplex PCR reads through MiXCR, one entry per CDR3 protein. The sample lists about 600,000 distinct CDR3 sequences, more than 15% seen once, with about 3.5% in the top ten. The sample was blood. The receptors come from a woman in her thirties or forties with Graves' ophthalmopathy.

This clonotype was observed a handful of times. The gene calls are TRBV20-1 and TRBJ1-5; D not resolved. From germline, CDR1 is DFQATT and CDR2 SNEGSKA (reference sequence). This CDR3 contains 12 residues. V was pared by 5 bases and J by 0 bases, with 5 bases between. Written as DNA, the CDR3 is TGCAGTGCTCAGAATAGCAATCAGCCCCAGCATTTT. This translates into CSAQNSNQPQHF.

This clonotype was seen a few times. This chain uses TRBV30 with TRBJ2-6, with D uncertain. CDR1 is GTSNPN and CDR2 is SVGIG in the germline V gene (reference sequence). This CDR3 contains 13 residues. Trimming removed 5 bases at V and 0 bases at J, with 5 bases between. CDR3: CAWDPSGANVLTF. CDR3 nucleotides: TGTGCCTGGGACCCCTCTGGGGCCAACGTCCTGACTTTC.

J is TRBJ1-1 and V is TRBV18, with TRBD1 as a possible D gene (6 bases). V shed 1 base and J shed 4 bases, with 25 bases lying between them. Germline CDR1 and CDR2: KGHSH and LQKENI. The CDR3 is 19 residues long. The CDR3 sequence is CASSPLKTGAYREGTEAFF. The CDR3 bases are TGTGCCAGCTCACCACTTAAAACGGGGGCGTACAGAGAAGGCACTGAAGCTTTCTTT.

This chain connects TRBV6-1 to TRBJ1-1; D unclear. This CDR3 has 12 amino acids. CDR1 and CDR2 (germline): MNHNS, SASEGT. V lost 5 bases and J 8 bases, leaving 12 bases between the germline ends. The CDR3 loop reads CASSIQTAEAFF. The CDR3 region has the DNA TGTGCCAGCAGTATACAAACAGCCGAAGCTTTCTTT.

A single count supports this clonotype. Relative to the germline gene, one junction end is altered; a read error may explain this. This chain joins TRBV5-1 and TRBJ2-2; 7 positions match TRBD2. The CDR3 is made up of 16 amino acids. Germline V gene sequence: CDR1 SGHRS, CDR2 YFSETQ. The CDR3 DNA reads TGCGCCAGCAGCCCCGGGACTACCTCGAACGCCGGGGAGCTGTTTTTT. It yields the protein CASSPGTTSNAGELFF.

This clonotype came up many times. The rearrangement uses TRBV28 and TRBJ1-2; unclear D gene. Germline V gene sequence: CDR1 MDHEN, CDR2 SYDVKM. The V gene lost 4 bases and the J gene lost 3 bases, with 18 bases spanning the gap. CDR3 length: 16 amino acids. The CDR3 DNA follows: TGTGCCAGCAGTTCTGCAGGTTTAGCTGGTGACTATGGCTACACCTTC. It translates to CASSSAGLAGDYGYTF.

This clonotype showed up many times. The rearrangement uses TRBV28 and TRBJ2-7; D is ambiguous. Germline V gene data show CDR1 as MDHEN and CDR2 as SYDVKM. The CDR3 totals 14 residues. V was cut by 5 bases and J by 2 bases, with 13 bases left in between. The CDR3 nucleotides are TGTGCCAGCAGTACCTTCAGCCGGACCTACGAGCAGTACTTC. Protein product: CASSTFSRTYEQYF.

This clonotype turned up a few times. This chain joins TRBV5-4 and TRBJ2-3; D perhaps matches TRBD2 (5 bases). CDR1 and CDR2 from the germline V gene are SGHNT and YYREEE (reference sequence). CDR3 length: 14 amino acids. V lost 6 bases to trimming and J lost 4 bases, with 15 bases between them. CDR3 DNA: TGTGCCAGCACCCTTCCAGGAGGCGCAGATACGCAGTATTTT. Translating it yields CASTLPGGADTQYF.

This clonotype has more than one count but fewer than ten. The genes are TRBV5-1 and TRBJ1-6; D remains unclear. The ends were cut back, 3 bases at V and 9 bases at J, with 16 bases in the middle. The germline V gene encodes CDR1 SGHRS and CDR2 YFSETQ. The CDR3 sequence is 15 residues long. CDR3 sequence reads: CASSSRADRTSPLHF. The DNA for the CDR3 is TGCGCCAGCAGCTCCCGGGCGGATAGGACTTCACCCCTCCACTTT.

This clonotype was counted ten times or more. The chain employs TRBV29-1 and TRBJ2-1, with 9 bases that match TRBD2. The CDR3 loop spans 15 amino acids. Losses at the gene ends were 4 bases for V and 12 bases for J; bases not matched to a gene: 16. From germline, CDR1 is SQVTM and CDR2 ANQGSEA. DNA for the CDR3: TGCAGCGTTGTTAGCGGGAGCTCTAGCGCATTTGGGCAGTTCTTC. Encoded protein: CSVVSGSSSAFGQFF.

Ten or more counts support this clonotype. The rearrangement uses TRBV6-1 and TRBJ2-1, with TRBD2 identical over 7 bases. Losses at the gene ends were 8 bases for V and 5 bases for J; bases not matched to a gene: 3. The CDR3 is made up of 12 amino acids. CDR1 MNHNS and CDR2 SASEGT come from the germline V gene. The CDR3: CASGTTNNEQFF. DNA for the CDR3: TGTGCCAGCGGGACTACCAACAATGAGCAGTTCTTC.

This clonotype was found many times. This chain links TRBV7-3 with TRBJ2-3; D is unresolved. With 6 bases removed from V and 1 base from J, the gap between germline ends came to 8 bases. The CDR3 is 13 amino acids. Germline loops: CDR1 SGHTA, CDR2 FQGTGA. The CDR3 region is CASSLSGTDTQYF. Here the CDR3 DNA reads TGTGCCAGCAGTTTATCTGGCACAGATACGCAGTATTTT.

The chain carries TRBV4-1 and TRBJ2-1, with D possibly being TRBD2 (6 bases). Germline lookup yields CDR1 MGHRA and CDR2 YSYEKL. CDR3 length equals 15 residues. V shed 4 bases and J shed 7 bases, with 17 bases lying between them. The CDR3 bases are TGCGCCAGCAGCCTGGGACTCCGCGGTAATAATGAGCAGTTCTTC. It is translated as CASSLGLRGNNEQFF.

J is TRBJ2-6 and V is TRBV6-1; D possibly uses TRBD1 or TRBD2 (5 bases each). V was cut by 1 base and J by 1 base, with 8 bases left in between. CDR1 is MNHNS and CDR2 is SASEGT in the germline V gene. The CDR3 runs to 16 residues. DNA of the CDR3: TGTGCCAGCAGTGAAGATGGGGGATCTGGGGCCAACGTCCTGACTTTC. Protein product: CASSEDGGSGANVLTF.

This clonotype was found once. The chain links TRBV20-1 to TRBJ2-3; TRBD2 aligns across 9 bases. The J segment lost 9 bases and the V segment lost 5 bases, leaving 15 bases of the junction unmatched. From germline, CDR1 is DFQATT and CDR2 SNEGSKA (reference sequence). The CDR3 length is 15 residues. CDR3 coding DNA: TGCAGTGCTTATCCGCGCGGGAGGGCCCTGGACACGCAGTATTTT. Protein product: CSAYPRGRALDTQYF.

The rearrangement joins TRBV25-1 to TRBJ2-1; D is undetermined. Per the germline V gene, CDR1 is MGHDK and CDR2 is SYGVNS. Trimming took off 3 bases at V and 6 bases at J, with 6 bases between the two ends. This CDR3 has 12 residues. The CDR3 is CASSDPPNEQFF. CDR3 nucleotide sequence: TGTGCCAGCAGTGACCCCCCCAATGAGCAGTTCTTC.

The rearrangement uses TRBV2 and TRBJ1-1; D remains unclear. In germline, CDR1 is SNHLY, CDR2 FYNNEI. The ends were cut back, 6 bases at V and 3 bases at J, with 14 bases in the middle. The CDR3 runs 14 residues. The CDR3: CASRYDPLDTEAFF. The DNA for the CDR3 is TGTGCCAGCAGATATGACCCCTTGGACACTGAAGCTTTCTTT.

On this clonotype: This may arise from a read error, as a much more abundant clone is one base away. The J gene is TRBJ2-3, the V gene TRBV2; 11 bases agree with TRBD1. V gave up 10 bases and J gave up 4 bases; unmatched junction bases: 7. Looked up from germline, CDR1 is SNHLY and CDR2 is FYNNEI. This CDR3 comprises 14 residues. The chain's CDR3 is CATESGQGADTQYF. The CDR3 bases are TGTGCCACCGAGTCGGGACAGGGGGCAGATACGCAGTATTTT. The whole variable domain, remainder taken from reference TRBV2 and TRBJ2-3, is EPEVTQTPSHQVTQMGQEVILRCVPISNHLYFYWYRQILGQKVEFLVSFYNNEISEKSEIFDDQFSVERPDGSNFTLKIRSTKLEDSAMYFCATESGQGADTQYFGPGTRLTVL.

The chain carries TRBV10-3 and TRBJ2-2; possible D gene TRBD2, 6 bases. V dropped 0 bases and J dropped 6 bases, with 11 bases sitting between them. Germline V gene sequence: CDR1 ENHRY, CDR2 SYGVKD. The CDR3 loop spans 15 amino acids. The CDR3 spells CAISESGGAAGELFF. CDR3 nucleotide sequence: TGTGCCATCAGTGAGTCAGGAGGGGCCGCCGGGGAGCTGTTTTTT.

This clonotype appeared many times. The chain uses TRBV12-3 or TRBV12-4 and TRBJ2-7; the D is unclear. With 5 bases removed from V and 12 bases from J, the gap between germline ends came to 26 bases. The CDR3 covers 15 residues. The DNA for the CDR3 is TGTGCCAGCAGTCCGAGCAGCCTACCCCTACGAGCTCGGTACTTC. Protein: CASSPSSLPLRARYF.

The chain uses TRBV28 and TRBJ1-2; TRBD1 is a possible D gene (5 bases). Trimming left V 6 bases short and J 2 bases short, with 13 bases between. CDR3 length: 14 residues. Looked up from germline, CDR1 is MDHEN and CDR2 is SYDVKM. The CDR3 loop is CASSPPGQNYGYTF. The CDR3, as DNA: TGTGCCAGCAGCCCGCCCGGACAAAACTATGGCTACACCTTC.

The chain couples TRBV12-3 or TRBV12-4 to TRBJ2-1; 11 bases line up with TRBD2. V dropped 4 bases and J dropped 2; count of bases not matched to a gene: 7. This CDR3 has 17 amino acids. The CDR3, as DNA: TGTGCCAGCAGTTCGGGTAGCGGGGGGGCCCCCTACAATGAGCAGTTCTTC. It translates to CASSSGSGGAPYNEQFF.

Ten or more counts support this clonotype. The V call is TRBV10-2, the J call TRBJ2-3; the D is unclear. Trimming pared 7 bases from V and 2 bases from J, leaving 16 bases between. Germline CDR1 reads WSHSY; CDR2 reads SAAADI. The CDR3 is made up of 15 amino acids. The CDR3 spells CASKNTQSVTDTQYF. The CDR3 DNA follows: TGCGCCAGCAAGAATACTCAATCCGTCACAGATACGCAGTATTTT.

In its sample, this clonotype was seen a few times. V is TRBV7-9 and J is TRBJ2-1; TRBD2 is a possible D gene (6 bases). The CDR3 spans 18 residues. Germline lookup yields CDR1 SEHNR and CDR2 FQNEAQ (reference sequence). V was cut by 7 bases and J by 0 bases, with 22 bases left in between. The CDR3 loop reads CASTPLSAGKASYNEQFF. The DNA of the CDR3 is TGTGCCAGCACCCCTCTGAGCGCGGGAAAAGCCTCCTACAATGAGCAGTTCTTC.

The gene calls are TRBV6-1 and TRBJ1-4; TRBD1 matches at 8 bases. The CDR3 contains 15 residues. Germline V gene data show CDR1 as MNHNS and CDR2 as SASEGT. V dropped 4 bases and J dropped 8; count of bases not matched to a gene: 9. The CDR3 here is CASSAQGGGWEKLFF. The CDR3 DNA is TGTGCCAGCAGTGCACAGGGGGGTGGGTGGGAAAAACTGTTTTTT.

This chain links TRBV6-1 with TRBJ2-3; maybe TRBD1 (6 bases). The V end lost 0 bases, the J end lost 11 bases, and 9 bases lay between the germline ends. CDR3 length equals 12 residues. Germline V gene sequence: CDR1 MNHNS, CDR2 SASEGT. CDR3 sequence (DNA): TGTGCCAGCAGTGAAGCTATGGGACAGCAGTATTTT. It yields the protein CASSEAMGQQYF.

This clonotype was observed a handful of times. V usage is TRBV5-4 and J usage is TRBJ2-1; TRBD2 matches 12 bases. This CDR3 comprises 16 residues. Germline assignment: CDR1 SGHNT and CDR2 YYREEE (reference sequence). V lost 3 bases to trimming and J lost 4 bases; unmatched junction nucleotides: 5. CDR3 sequence reads: CASSSSSGRVYNEQFF. CDR3 nucleotide sequence: TGTGCCAGCAGCTCCTCTAGCGGGAGGGTATACAATGAGCAGTTCTTC.

This clonotype was observed a handful of times. This chain connects TRBV29-1 to TRBJ2-3; TRBD2 matches at 14 bases. V shed 2 bases and J 3 bases; nucleotides not matched to a gene: 10. Germline V gene sequence: CDR1 SQVTM, CDR2 ANQGSEA. The CDR3 consists of 18 residues. CDR3 nucleotides: TGCAGCGTTGAACGGACTAGCGGGGGGTCCCACCCGACAGATACGCAGTATTTT. Translating gives CSVERTSGGSHPTDTQYF.